The source of this TCR beta chain is a study of resident and recirculating memory T cells in vitiligo (dated by TCRdb to the late 2010s). About the study as a whole: For TCR beta sequencing, epidermis was obtained by shave biopsy from two lesional and two nonlesional sites, and PBMCs were also collected, from each of a few stable vitiligo patients. Samples were homogenized without cell sorting just before genomic DNA extraction with the Qiagen DNeasy Blood & Tissue Kit. The human TCR beta sequencing tested whether specific clones in lesional vitiligo skin differed from clones in nonlesional skin and blood.

TCR beta chains were amplified from genomic DNA using the immunoSEQ hsTCRB kit. The immunoSEQ service ran the sequencing of the TCR beta libraries on an Illumina MiSeq instrument. The original methods were these. The immunoSEQ Analyzer was used to analyze the repertoire data. TCRdb's version of the immuneACCESS table is confined to in-frame rearrangements and falls short of the full clone set. An unresolved V gene accounts for under half of the shortfall where checked; the remainder is of unknown origin. V and J calls plus clone size are reproduced from that table; the DNA served to infer D and trimming. This sample holds roughly 42,000 clones; around nine tenths were observed only once. 4.5% of the sample goes to the ten largest clones. The study at large found these results: No unique dominant TCR clone was detected, and clonality varied among vitiligo lesions. TCR sequences were not found to be conserved across biopsy sites or patients, suggesting that different lesions are infiltrated by different T cell clones, a pattern described as private specificity. Working out how much the T cell clones identified in the vitiligo lesions and the human Trm versus Tcm pools each contribute will require future mechanistic studies. By overlap and correlation analysis, no significant repertoire overlap was shown between biopsies, even within a single patient, except for each lesion compared with itself.

Trimming leaves V shorter by 5 bases and J shorter by 5 bases, with the junction holding 10 bases beyond the gene matches. In the germline V gene, CDR1 corresponds to SGDLS and CDR2 to YYNGEE. The CDR3 contains 17 residues, cysteine and phenylalanine counted. Only CDR3 DNA is held: 51 bases, read in frame from base 1. A patient's vitiligo counted as stable when the lesions had not changed at all during the previous 6 months. Stable patients also had to lack confetti depigmentation, a clinical sign of active vitiligo. Any patient who had received treatment in the previous three months was excluded. Ficoll density gradient centrifugation was used to isolate PBMCs from heparinized blood, after which the PBMCs were flash-frozen. As to this clone: What antigen it recognizes has not been identified. Per-base quality was not reported, and no clone a single base away is much larger than it.

The rearranged segments are TRBV9 and TRBJ2-5; TRBD2 aligns with 15 central bases. The TCR originated in a male donor with vitiligo. Sequencing used blood. In nucleotides, the sequence is TGTGCCAGCAGTGCCGGGACTAGCGGGGGGCCGGAGGAGACCCAGTACTTC. Its coded protein is CASSAGTSGGPEETQYF.